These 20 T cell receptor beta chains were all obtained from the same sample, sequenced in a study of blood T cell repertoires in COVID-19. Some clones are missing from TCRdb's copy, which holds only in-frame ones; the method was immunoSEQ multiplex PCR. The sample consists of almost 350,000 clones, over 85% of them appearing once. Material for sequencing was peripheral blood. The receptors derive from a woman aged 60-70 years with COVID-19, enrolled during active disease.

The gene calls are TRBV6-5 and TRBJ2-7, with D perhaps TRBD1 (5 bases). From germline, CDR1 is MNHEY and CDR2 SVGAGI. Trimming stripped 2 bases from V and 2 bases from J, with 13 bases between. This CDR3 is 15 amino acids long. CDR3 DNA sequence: TGTGCCAGCAGTTACACGACAGCAACCGCCTACGAGCAGTACTTC. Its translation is CASSYTTATAYEQYF.

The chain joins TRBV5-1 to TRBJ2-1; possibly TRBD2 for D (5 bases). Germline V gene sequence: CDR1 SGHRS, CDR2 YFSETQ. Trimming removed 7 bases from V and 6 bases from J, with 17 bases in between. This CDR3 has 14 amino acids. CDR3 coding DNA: TGCGCCAGCTCTAGTCCGGCTGGAGGCAATGAGCAGTTCTTC. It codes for CASSSPAGGNEQFF.

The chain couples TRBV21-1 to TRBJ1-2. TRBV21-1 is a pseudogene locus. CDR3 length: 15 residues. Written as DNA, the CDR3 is TGTGCCAGCAGCAAAGCGCTAGATACTAACTATGGCTACACCTTC. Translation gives CASSKALDTNYGYTF.

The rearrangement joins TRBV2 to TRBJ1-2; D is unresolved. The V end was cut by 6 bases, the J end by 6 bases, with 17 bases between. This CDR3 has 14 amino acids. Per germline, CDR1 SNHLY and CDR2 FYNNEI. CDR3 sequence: CASSLLLGGHGYTF. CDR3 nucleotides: TGTGCCAGCAGCTTATTGCTGGGAGGACATGGCTACACCTTC.

CDR3 protein: CAWSDGLAGETQYF. CDR3 nucleotide sequence: TGTGCCTGGAGTGACGGACTAGCGGGAGAGACCCAGTACTTC. V usage is TRBV30 and J usage is TRBJ2-5; 11 nucleotides agree with TRBD2. The CDR3 is 14 amino acids. Per germline, CDR1 GTSNPN and CDR2 SVGIG (reference sequence). The V segment lost 1 base and the J segment 4 bases; nucleotides outside the gene matches: 2.

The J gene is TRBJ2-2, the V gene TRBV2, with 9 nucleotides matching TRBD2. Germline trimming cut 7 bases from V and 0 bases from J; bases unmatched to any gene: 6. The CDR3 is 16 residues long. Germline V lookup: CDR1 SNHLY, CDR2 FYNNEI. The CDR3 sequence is CASMVPSGANTGELFF. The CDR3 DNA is TGTGCCAGCATGGTTCCTAGCGGGGCGAACACCGGGGAGCTGTTTTTT.

The CDR3 DNA follows: TGTGCCAGTAGCCCCGACAGGGGTAATCAGCCCCAGCATTTT. It specifies CASSPDRGNQPQHF. The chain couples TRBV19 to TRBJ1-5; TRBD1 agrees at 8 bases. This CDR3 is built from 14 residues. The V gene's germline CDR1 is LNHDA and CDR2 SQIVND (reference sequence). V dropped 6 bases and J dropped 4; count of bases not matched to a gene: 5.

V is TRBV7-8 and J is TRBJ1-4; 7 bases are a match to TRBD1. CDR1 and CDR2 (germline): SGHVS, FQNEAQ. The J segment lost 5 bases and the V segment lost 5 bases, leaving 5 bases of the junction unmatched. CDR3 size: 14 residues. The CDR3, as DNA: TGTGCCAGCAGCCGGACAGGCCTCAATGAAAAACTGTTTTTT. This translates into CASSRTGLNEKLFF.

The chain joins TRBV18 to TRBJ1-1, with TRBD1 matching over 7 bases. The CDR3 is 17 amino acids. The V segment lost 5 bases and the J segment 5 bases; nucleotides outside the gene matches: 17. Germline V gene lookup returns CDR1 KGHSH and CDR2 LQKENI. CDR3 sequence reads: CASSLGQLTRGGTEAFF. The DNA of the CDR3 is TGTGCCAGCTCATTGGGACAGCTCACAAGAGGCGGTACTGAAGCTTTCTTT.

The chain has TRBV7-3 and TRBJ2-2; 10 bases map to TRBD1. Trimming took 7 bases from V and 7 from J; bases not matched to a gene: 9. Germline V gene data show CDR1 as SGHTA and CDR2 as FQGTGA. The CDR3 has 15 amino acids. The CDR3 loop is CASTRTGGYDGELFF. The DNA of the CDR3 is TGTGCCAGCACTCGGACAGGGGGTTATGACGGGGAGCTGTTTTTT. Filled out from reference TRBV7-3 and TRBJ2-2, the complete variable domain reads GAGVSQTPSNKVTEKGKYVELRCDPISGHTALYWYRQSLGQGPEFLIYFQGTGAADDSGLPNDRFFAVRPEGSVSTLKIQRTERGDSAVYLCASTRTGGYDGELFFGEGSRLTVL.

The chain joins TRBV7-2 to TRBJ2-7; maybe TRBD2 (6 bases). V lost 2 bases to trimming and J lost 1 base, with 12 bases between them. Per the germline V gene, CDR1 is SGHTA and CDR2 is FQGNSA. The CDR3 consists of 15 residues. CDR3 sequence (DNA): TGTGCCAGCAGCTTAAGATCGGGGGTTTCCTACGAGCAGTACTTC. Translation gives CASSLRSGVSYEQYF.

CDR3 in amino acids: CASLLIESGELFF. CDR3 bases: TGCGCCAGTTTACTAATCGAGTCCGGGGAGCTGTTTTTT. The rearrangement uses TRBV5-1 and TRBJ2-2; D remains ambiguous. The V end was cut by 8 bases, the J end by 6 bases, with 14 bases between. Germline V gene sequence: CDR1 SGHRS, CDR2 YFSETQ. The CDR3 is 13 amino acids.

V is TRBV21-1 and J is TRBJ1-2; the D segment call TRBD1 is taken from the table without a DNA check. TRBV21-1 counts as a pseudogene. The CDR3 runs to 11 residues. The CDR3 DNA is TGTGCCAGCCGGACAGGCTGGGGCTACACCTTC. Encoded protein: CASRTGWGYTF.

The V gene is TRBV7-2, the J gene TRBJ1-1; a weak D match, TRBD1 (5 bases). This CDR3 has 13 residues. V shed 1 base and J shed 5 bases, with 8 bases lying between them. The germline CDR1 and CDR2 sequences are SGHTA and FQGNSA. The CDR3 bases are TGTGCCAGCAGCTTAGGGGAGGGGACTGAAGCTTTCTTT. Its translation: CASSLGEGTEAFF.

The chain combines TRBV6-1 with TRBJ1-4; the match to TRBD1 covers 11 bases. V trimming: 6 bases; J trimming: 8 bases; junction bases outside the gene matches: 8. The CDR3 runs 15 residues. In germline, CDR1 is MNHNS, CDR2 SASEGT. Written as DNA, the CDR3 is TGTGCCAGCAGCCGCGGACAGGGGGCCGAGGAAAAACTGTTTTTT. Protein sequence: CASSRGQGAEEKLFF.

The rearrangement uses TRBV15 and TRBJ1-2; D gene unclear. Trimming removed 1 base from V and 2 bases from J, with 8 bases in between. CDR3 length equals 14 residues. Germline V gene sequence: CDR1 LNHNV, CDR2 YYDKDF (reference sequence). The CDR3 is CATSRGRGNYGYTF. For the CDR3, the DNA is TGTGCCACCAGCAGAGGCCGGGGAAACTATGGCTACACCTTC.

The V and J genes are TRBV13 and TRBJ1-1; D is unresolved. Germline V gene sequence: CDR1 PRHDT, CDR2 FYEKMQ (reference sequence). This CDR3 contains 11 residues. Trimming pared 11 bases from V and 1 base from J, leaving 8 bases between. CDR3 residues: CACDRNTEAFF. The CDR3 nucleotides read TGTGCCTGCGATCGGAACACTGAAGCTTTCTTT. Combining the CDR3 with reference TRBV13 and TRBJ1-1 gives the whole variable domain AAGVIQSPRHLIKEKRETATLKCYPIPRHDTVYWYQQGPGQDPQFLISFYEKMQSDKGSIPDRFSAQQFSDYHSELNMSSLELGDSALYFCACDRNTEAFFGQGTRLTVV.

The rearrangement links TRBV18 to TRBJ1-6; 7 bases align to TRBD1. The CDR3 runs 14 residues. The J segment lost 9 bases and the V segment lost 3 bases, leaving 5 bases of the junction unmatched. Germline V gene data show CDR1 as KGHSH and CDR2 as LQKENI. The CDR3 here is CASSPDRKGSPLHF. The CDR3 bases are TGTGCCAGCTCACCGGACAGGAAAGGTTCACCCCTCCACTTT.

CDR3 loop: CASTPQPGYGYTF. As DNA, the CDR3 is TGTGCCAGCACCCCTCAACCGGGGTATGGCTACACCTTC. This chain uses TRBV12-3 or TRBV12-4 with TRBJ1-2, with no clear D. This CDR3 spans 13 amino acids. Trimming took 7 bases from V and 5 from J, leaving 14 bases between them.

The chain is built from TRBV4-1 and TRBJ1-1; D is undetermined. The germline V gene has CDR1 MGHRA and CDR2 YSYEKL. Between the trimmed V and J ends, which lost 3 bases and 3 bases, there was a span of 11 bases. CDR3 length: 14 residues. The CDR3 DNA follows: TGCGCCAGCAGCCACGCACCAGAGGACACTGAAGCTTTCTTT. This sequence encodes CASSHAPEDTEAFF.